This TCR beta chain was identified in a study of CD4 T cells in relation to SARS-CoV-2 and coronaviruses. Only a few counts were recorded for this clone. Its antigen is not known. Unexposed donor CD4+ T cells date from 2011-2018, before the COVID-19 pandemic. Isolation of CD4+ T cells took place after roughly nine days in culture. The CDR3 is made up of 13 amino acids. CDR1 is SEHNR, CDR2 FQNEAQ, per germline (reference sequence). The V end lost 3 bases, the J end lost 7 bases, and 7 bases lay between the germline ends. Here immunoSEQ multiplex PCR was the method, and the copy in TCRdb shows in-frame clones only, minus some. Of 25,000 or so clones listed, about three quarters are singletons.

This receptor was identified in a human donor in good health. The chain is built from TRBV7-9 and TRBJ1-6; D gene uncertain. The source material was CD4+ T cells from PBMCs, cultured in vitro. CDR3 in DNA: TGTGCCAGCAGCTTCGGGCAGAATTCACCCCTCCACTTT. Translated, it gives CASSFGQNSPLHF.